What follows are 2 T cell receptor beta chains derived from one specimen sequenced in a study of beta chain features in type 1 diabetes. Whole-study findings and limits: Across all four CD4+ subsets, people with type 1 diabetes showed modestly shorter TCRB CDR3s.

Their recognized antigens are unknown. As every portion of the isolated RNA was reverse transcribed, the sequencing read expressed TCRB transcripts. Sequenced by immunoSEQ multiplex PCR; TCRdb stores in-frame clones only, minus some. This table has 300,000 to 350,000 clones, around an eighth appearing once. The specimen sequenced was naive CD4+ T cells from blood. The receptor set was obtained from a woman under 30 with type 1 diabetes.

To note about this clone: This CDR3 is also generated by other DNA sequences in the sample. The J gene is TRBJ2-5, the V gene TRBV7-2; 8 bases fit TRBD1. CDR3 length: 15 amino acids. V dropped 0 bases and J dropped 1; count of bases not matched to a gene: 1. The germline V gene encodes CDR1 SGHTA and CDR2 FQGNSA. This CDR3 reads CASSLAGTGQETQYF. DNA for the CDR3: TGTGCCAGCAGCTTAGCGGGGACAGGCCAAGAGACCCAGTACTTC.

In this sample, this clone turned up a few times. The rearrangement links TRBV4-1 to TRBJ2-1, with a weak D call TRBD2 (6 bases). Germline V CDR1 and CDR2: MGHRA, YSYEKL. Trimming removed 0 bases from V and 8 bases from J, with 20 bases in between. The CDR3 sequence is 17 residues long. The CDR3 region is CASSQEGSGWVKDEQFF. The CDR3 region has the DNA TGCGCCAGCAGCCAAGAAGGAAGCGGGTGGGTGAAGGATGAGCAGTTCTTC.